The TCR beta chain described here comes from a study of T cells in Graves' hyperthyroidism and ophthalmopathy. Researchers amplified the TCR beta CDR3 regions from RNA transcripts. HTBI primers drove first-round RT-PCR of the TCR CDR3. TCRdb re-called the multiplex PCR reads with MiXCR, one entry per CDR3 protein. The sample includes fewer than 350,000 distinct CDR3 sequences, approximately 16% of them seen just once. Concerning this clonotype itself: One end of the junction fails to match germline, which may point to a read error.

Sequencing was carried out using blood. The TCR was taken from a woman in her 50s with Graves' hyperthyroidism that later progressed to Graves' ophthalmopathy.

The CDR3 nucleotides are TGTGCCAGCAACTTATCCAGCGGAACTTCCTACGAGCAGTACTTC. As protein: CASNLSSGTSYEQYF. This chain uses TRBV7-3 with TRBJ2-7; D may be TRBD2 (5 bases). Looked up from germline, CDR1 is SGHTA and CDR2 is FQGTGA. The CDR3 is 15 amino acids.